The 26 T cell receptor beta chains below come from one sample, sequenced in a study of T cells in women clearing cervical HPV infection. Assay used: immunoSEQ multiplex PCR; TCRdb lists only in-frame clones, some missing. Listed are tens of thousands of clones; less than 9% falls within the top ten. The sequencing input was blood buffy coat. These receptors were obtained from a woman aged 18 to 75 with a cervical HPV16 infection that either progressed to CIN3+ or cleared (not recorded which).

As for this clone: Coverage ceases 3 residues before the CDR3 finishes, and the germline J gene fills in the end. The J gene is TRBJ2-2, the V gene TRBV10-3; possibly TRBD1 for D (5 bases). Germline CDR1 is ENHRY and CDR2 is SYGVKD. The CDR3 has 12 amino acids. The CDR3 bases that were read are TGTGCCACATCAGGGTCAGGTGAAAAG. This sequence encodes CATSGSGEK. From start to end, the CDR3 is CATSGSGEKLFF.

In the case of this clone: The CDR3 end falls 3 residues outside the read, so it is completed with the germline J gene. The rearrangement uses TRBV6-2 or TRBV6-3 and TRBJ1-2; the D gene is possibly TRBD1 (5 bases). The CDR3 is made up of 16 amino acids. CDR1 is MNHEY and CDR2 is SVGEGT in the germline V gene. The germline V and J ends were trimmed by 5 bases and 5 bases, with 21 bases remaining between them. CDR3: CASSQGRVWGEYGYTF. CDR3 DNA (partial): TGTGCCAGCAGTCAGGGCCGCGTGTGGGGAGAATATGGC.

With respect to this clone: One junction end does not reproduce the germline sequence, and a read error may be involved. The part of the CDR3 DNA that was read is TGCAGTGCCAGAAAACTAGCGGGGGGCTCCAACAATGAG. As protein: CSARKLAGGSNNE. From start to end, the CDR3 is CSARKLAGGSNNEQFF. The chain is built from TRBV20-1 and TRBJ2-1; 12 bases map to TRBD2. The read ends 3 residues early relative to the CDR3; the germline J gene fills the gap. Germline CDR1 is DFQATT and CDR2 is SNEGSKA (reference sequence). The CDR3 has 16 amino acids.

Comment on this clone: The read ends 3 residues before the CDR3 terminus; that terminus is restored from the germline J gene. The gene calls are TRBV6-1 and TRBJ2-4; 7 nucleotides match TRBD1. The ends lost 4 bases at V and 1 base at J; junction bases unmatched: 7. Germline values: CDR1 MNHNS, CDR2 SASEGT. CDR3 length: 16 amino acids. The part of the CDR3 DNA that was read is TGTGCCAGCAGTGGATCGACAGGGTTGGCCAAAAACATT. This gives the protein CASSGSTGLAKNI. In full, the CDR3 is CASSGSTGLAKNIQYF.

Details on this clone: The observed sequence ends 3 residues before the CDR3 terminus, with the missing tail filled in from the germline J gene. The chain carries TRBV5-1 and TRBJ1-2; 10 bases are a match to TRBD1. The CDR3 runs to 13 residues. Germline V lookup: CDR1 SGHRS, CDR2 YFSETQ. The DNA read from the CDR3 is TGCGCCAGCAGCTGGGACAGGGGATGGGGC. The encoded protein is CASSWDRGWG. The whole CDR3 sequence is CASSWDRGWGYTF.

A note on this clone: The read finishes 3 residues shy of the CDR3 end, and the germline J gene is used to complete it. The chain is built from TRBV7-2 and TRBJ2-7; TRBD2 matches at 8 bases. The CDR3 extends over 13 amino acids. The germline V gene encodes CDR1 SGHTA and CDR2 FQGNSA. Trimming cost V 2 bases and J 3 bases; bases outside gene matches: 0. The CDR3 loop is CASSLSGGYEQYF. The sequenced part of the CDR3 DNA is TGTGCCAGCAGCTTAAGCGGGGGCTACGAG.

As for this clone: The read is 3 residues too short to cover the CDR3 end, so that end is filled in from the germline J gene. This chain links TRBV7-6 with TRBJ1-2; D gene uncertain. Per germline, CDR1 SGHVS and CDR2 FNYEAQ. The CDR3 consists of 13 residues. The covered CDR3 bases are TGTGCCAGCAGCTTAGGGCCTCTGAATGAC. It specifies CASSLGPLND. The whole CDR3 sequence reads CASSLGPLNDYTF. The full variable domain, in which reference TRBV7-6 and TRBJ1-2 provide the parts outside the CDR3, is GAGVSQSPRYKVTKRGQDVALRCDPISGHVSLYWYRQALGQGPEFLTYFNYEAQQDKSGLPNDRFSAERPEGSISTLTIQRTEQRDSAMYRCASSLGPLNDYTFGSGTRLTVV.

Regarding this clone: The sequence runs out 3 residues before the end of the CDR3; the remainder is reconstructed from the germline J gene. The chain joins TRBV10-1 to TRBJ2-3; 7 bases map to TRBD1. The V gene's germline CDR1 is WNHNN and CDR2 SYGVQD (reference sequence). Unmatched junction bases numbered 5, after V lost 3 bases and J lost 5 bases. CDR3 length equals 14 residues. The CDR3 DNA, read in part, is TGCGCCAGCAGTGAAGGGGGCGCGGTAGATACG. This encodes CASSEGGAVDT. In full, the CDR3 is CASSEGGAVDTQYF.

CDR3 sequence reads: CASSLGYMDTEAFF. Incomplete CDR3 DNA: TGTGCCAGCAGCTTAGGGTACATGGACACTGAA. The genes are TRBV7-9 and TRBJ1-1; D is ambiguous. The CDR3 goes on 3 residues after the read ends, and that part is filled in from the germline J gene. Per the germline V gene, CDR1 is SEHNR and CDR2 is FQNEAQ (reference sequence). This CDR3 is 14 amino acids long. Trimming pared 1 base from V and 3 bases from J, leaving 9 bases between.

Details on this clone: At one end the junction does not follow the germline gene, possibly because of a read error. Read data end 3 residues before the CDR3 end; the end is taken from the germline J gene. V usage is TRBV2 and J usage is TRBJ1-2, with unresolved D. The CDR3 extends over 13 amino acids. Germline values: CDR1 SNHLY, CDR2 FYNNEI. The CDR3 here is CVSSEELAYGYTF. The part of the CDR3 DNA that was read is TGTGTCAGCAGTGAAGAATTGGCCTATGGC.

Points on this clone: The read ends 3 residues early relative to the CDR3; the germline J gene fills the gap. This chain links TRBV20-1 with TRBJ1-6, with D perhaps matching TRBD1 (6 bases). From germline, CDR1 is DFQATT and CDR2 SNEGSKA (reference sequence). V was shortened by 3 bases and J by 7 bases, with 16 bases between the two germline ends. The CDR3 is 15 amino acids. The DNA read from the CDR3 is TGCAGTGCTAGTAAGACAGCGGGGGGCAATTCACCC. Protein product: CSASKTAGGNSP. The full CDR3 reads CSASKTAGGNSPLHF.

A word on this clone: Its ends do not fully match the called genes, so a read error is possible. The read falls 3 residues short of the CDR3 end, and the missing part is taken from the germline J gene. The same CDR3 can be traced to other DNA sequences in this sample. The chain joins TRBV7-7 to TRBJ1-3; D gene unclear. CDR3 length: 15 residues. Germline CDR1 is SSHAT and CDR2 is FNYEAQ (reference sequence). Partial CDR3 DNA: TGTGCTAGCAGCCCCGGGCGGGTTTGGGAAAACACT. Protein: CASSPGRVWENT. The whole CDR3 sequence is CASSPGRVWENTIYF. The full variable domain, in which reference TRBV7-7 and TRBJ1-3 provide the parts outside the CDR3, is GAGVSQSPRYKVTKRGQDVTLRCDPISSHATLYWYQQALGQGPEFLTYFNYEAQPDKSGLPSDRFSAERPEGSISTLTIQRTEQRDSAMYRCASSPGRVWENTIYFGEGSWLTVV.

Remarks on this clone: The DNA ends 3 residues before the CDR3 does, and the rest of the CDR3 is filled in from the germline J gene. This chain uses TRBV7-3 with TRBJ1-2; D is unclear. Germline CDR1 reads SGHTA; CDR2 reads FQGTGA. The CDR3 is 14 residues long. This chain's CDR3 is CASSAQVAIRGYTF. Partial CDR3 DNA: TGTGCCAGCAGCGCGCAGGTGGCCATAAGGGGC.

A note on this clone: The read ends 3 residues shy of where the CDR3 ends; the end is completed using the germline J gene. The chain has TRBV20-1 and TRBJ2-5; D uncertain. There are 14 residues in the CDR3. The V end was cut by 0 bases, the J end by 1 base, with 9 bases between. Germline V gene data show CDR1 as DFQATT and CDR2 as SNEGSKA (reference sequence). The CDR3 DNA, read in part, is TGCAGTGCTAGAGATCGGGTAGCCCAAGAGACC. Protein sequence: CSARDRVAQET. The entire CDR3 reads CSARDRVAQETQYF.

As to this clone: The DNA ends 3 residues before the CDR3 does, and the rest of the CDR3 is filled in from the germline J gene. The rearrangement joins TRBV6-2 or TRBV6-3 to TRBJ1-4; TRBD1 might be the D (6 bases). The CDR3 has 15 residues. The germline CDR1 and CDR2 sequences are MNHEY and SVGEGT. The V end lost 6 bases, the J end lost 5 bases, and 16 bases lay between the germline ends. CDR3 region: CASSPLQTGNEKLFF. Incomplete CDR3 DNA: TGTGCCAGCAGCCCCCTCCAGACAGGAAATGAAAAA.

About this clone itself: The missing CDR3 end, 3 residues past where the read stops, is filled in from the germline J gene. V usage is TRBV19 and J usage is TRBJ1-2; tentatively, D is TRBD1 (5 bases). Germline values: CDR1 LNHDA, CDR2 SQIVND (reference sequence). The CDR3 is made up of 14 amino acids. Trimming removed 5 bases at V and 7 bases at J, with 17 bases between. The sequenced CDR3 bases are TGTGCCAGTAGTTCCCGGGCAGGGTCTGCTGGC. Residues: CASSSRAGSAG. The whole CDR3 reads CASSSRAGSAGYTF.

As regards this clone: The read stops 3 residues short of the end of the CDR3; the missing end is completed from the germline J gene. The chain joins TRBV20-1 to TRBJ2-7; 7 bases are a match to TRBD2. Germline V gene sequence: CDR1 DFQATT, CDR2 SNEGSKA (reference sequence). This CDR3 is 14 amino acids long. Trimming at V came to 5 bases and at J to 2 bases, leaving 9 bases not matched to a gene. Partial CDR3 DNA: TGCAGTGCTGGCCAGCCAGCGGGGACCTACGAG. It is translated as CSAGQPAGTYE. The complete CDR3 protein is CSAGQPAGTYEQYF.

Note on this clone: The read ends 3 residues early relative to the CDR3; the germline J gene fills the gap. This chain links TRBV7-8 with TRBJ2-1, with 9 bases lining up with TRBD1. Germline trimming cut 3 bases from V and 9 bases from J; bases unmatched to any gene: 9. Per germline, CDR1 SGHVS and CDR2 FQNEAQ. The CDR3 is made up of 15 amino acids. CDR3 sequence reads: CASSLSGTGFLEQFF. Incomplete CDR3 DNA: TGTGCCAGCAGCTTGAGCGGGACAGGGTTCCTTGAG.

Turning to this clone: The CDR3 end lies 3 residues beyond the end of the read and is filled in from the germline J gene. The chain employs TRBV7-8 and TRBJ2-1; the match to TRBD2 covers 9 bases. CDR1 and CDR2 (germline): SGHVS, FQNEAQ. With V trimmed by 1 base and J by 2 bases, 6 bases remained unmatched. This CDR3 region has 17 residues. The CDR3 spells CASSLVVAGGPYNEQFF. The sequenced part of the CDR3 DNA is TGTGCCAGCAGCTTAGTAGTGGCGGGGGGGCCCTACAATGAG. The variable domain in full, completed from reference TRBV7-8 and TRBJ2-1, reads GAGVSQSPRYKVAKRGQDVALRCDPISGHVSLFWYQQALGQGPEFLTYFQNEAQLDKSGLPSDRFFAERPEGSVSTLKIQRTQQEDSAVYLCASSLVVAGGPYNEQFFGPGTRLTVL.

A remark on this clone: The read finishes 3 residues shy of the CDR3 end, and the germline J gene is used to complete it. The V and J genes are TRBV6-2 or TRBV6-3 and TRBJ1-4; 9 nucleotides match TRBD1. J gave up 10 bases and V 8 bases, and 11 bases lay outside the gene matches. CDR1 and CDR2 from the germline V gene are MNHEY and SVGEGT. The CDR3 runs to 14 residues. The CDR3 bases that were read are TGTGCCAGCGGAGCCGGGACAGGGTTTGGAAAA. Its protein product is CASGAGTGFGK. The CDR3 in its entirety is CASGAGTGFGKLFF.

Worth noting for this clone: Read coverage stops 3 residues before the CDR3 terminus; the germline J gene supplies the remainder. The chain carries TRBV6-1 and TRBJ2-5; 7 bases line up with TRBD2. With V trimmed by 2 bases and J by 4 bases, 4 bases remained unmatched. Germline V gene lookup returns CDR1 MNHNS and CDR2 SASEGT. There are 14 residues in the CDR3. The DNA read from the CDR3 is TGTGCCAGCAGTGAACCGGGACTATCAGAGACC. Translated, it gives CASSEPGLSET. The whole CDR3 region reads CASSEPGLSETQYF.

With respect to this clone: The CDR3 end is not reached by the read, which stops 3 residues before it; the germline J gene fills it in. The chain recombines TRBV30 with TRBJ1-2, with unresolved D. The CDR3 runs 13 residues. CDR1 and CDR2 from the germline V gene are GTSNPN and SVGIG (reference sequence). The CDR3 region is CAWSDAITDTYTF. The sequenced CDR3 bases are TGTGCCTGGAGTGACGCTATTACAGATACC.

To note about this clone: The sequenced fragment ends 3 residues before the CDR3 boundary, so the rest is inferred from the germline J gene. The rearrangement joins TRBV19 to TRBJ1-2, with a tentative D call TRBD1 (6 bases). CDR3 length equals 14 residues. Germline V gene lookup returns CDR1 LNHDA and CDR2 SQIVND (reference sequence). The DNA read from the CDR3 is TGTGCCAGTAATCAGGGGTTTAACACAGATACC. Residues: CASNQGFNTDT. The full CDR3 protein reads CASNQGFNTDTYTF.

About this clone itself: The CDR3 end lies 3 residues beyond the end of the read and is filled in from the germline J gene. The chain has TRBV6-2 or TRBV6-3 and TRBJ2-7; TRBD1 is a possible D gene (6 bases). CDR1 is MNHEY, CDR2 SVGEGT, per germline. V lost 6 bases and J lost 2, with 11 bases in between. The CDR3 loop spans 13 amino acids. CDR3 loop: CASRSGAAYEQYF. The sequenced part of the CDR3 DNA is TGTGCCAGCAGGTCAGGGGCTGCCTACGAG.

Worth noting for this clone: The CDR3 extends 3 residues past the end of the read, so its final part is completed from the germline J gene. The chain joins TRBV2 to TRBJ1-1, with 7 bases matching TRBD1. This CDR3 comprises 13 residues. Germline V gene lookup returns CDR1 SNHLY and CDR2 FYNNEI. CDR3 amino acids: CASTGGLAVEAFF. The part of the CDR3 DNA that was read is TGTGCCAGCACAGGGGGACTAGCGGTTGAG.

As concerns this clone: The CDR3 end is not reached by the read, which stops 3 residues before it; the germline J gene fills it in. The rearrangement joins TRBV7-2 to TRBJ1-2, with D tentatively TRBD1 (6 bases). The V gene's germline CDR1 is SGHTA and CDR2 FQGNSA. CDR3 size: 14 residues. The CDR3 DNA, read in part, is TGTGCCAGCAGCTTTACAGGGCCCGTAGGGGGC. Amino acid sequence: CASSFTGPVGG. The full CDR3 protein is CASSFTGPVGGYTF. The full variable domain, rest sourced from reference TRBV7-2 and TRBJ1-2, is GAGVSQSPSNKVTEKGKDVELRCDPISGHTALYWYRQSLGQGLEFLIYFQGNSAPDKSGLPSDRFSAERTGGSVSTLTIQRTQQEDSAVYLCASSFTGPVGGYTFGSGTRLTVV.